Shown below are 16 T cell receptor beta chains from a single sample sequenced in a study of blood T cell repertoires in COVID-19. The method was immunoSEQ multiplex PCR; TCRdb's version includes in-frame clones alone and lacks a portion of them. The sample lists about 210,000 clones; around 80% were seen once. The sequenced material came from peripheral blood. Source of these receptors: a woman of 80 years or more with COVID-19, enrolled during active disease.

The chain recombines TRBV7-9 with TRBJ2-7; 10 bases are a match to TRBD2. CDR3 length equals 16 residues. V trimming: 1 base; J trimming: 2 bases; junction bases outside the gene matches: 5. Germline assignment: CDR1 SEHNR and CDR2 FQNEAQ (reference sequence). The CDR3 DNA reads as TGTGCCAGCAGCTTAGGGTCTAGCGGGGGAGCCTACGAGCAGTACTTC. Its protein is CASSLGSSGGAYEQYF. The full variable domain, in which reference TRBV7-9 and TRBJ2-7 provide the parts outside the CDR3, is DTGVSQNPRHKITKRGQNVTFRCDPISEHNRLYWYRQTLGQGPEFLTYFQNEAQLEKSRLLSDRFSAERPKGSFSTLEIQRTEQGDSAMYLCASSLGSSGGAYEQYFGPGTRLTVT.

V and J are TRBV6-5 and TRBJ2-1; unclear D gene. The length of the CDR3 is 13 residues. V shed 6 bases and J shed 1 base, with 7 bases lying between them. From germline, CDR1 is MNHEY and CDR2 SVGAGI. The CDR3 reads CASRAASYNEQFF. The CDR3 bases are TGTGCCAGCAGAGCCGCATCCTACAATGAGCAGTTCTTC.

This clone appeared once. The chain joins TRBV5-1 to TRBJ2-7; D possibly corresponds to TRBD1 (5 bases). Between the trimmed V and J ends, which lost 5 bases and 2 bases, there was a span of 5 bases. This CDR3 region has 11 residues. The germline gives CDR1 SGHRS, CDR2 YFSETQ. The CDR3 DNA is TGCGCCAGCAGAGGGGCCTACGAGCAGTACTTC. Amino acid sequence: CASRGAYEQYF. The whole variable domain, remainder taken from reference TRBV5-1 and TRBJ2-7, is KAGVTQTPRYLIKTRGQQVTLSCSPISGHRSVSWYQQTPGQGLQFLFEYFSETQRNKGNFPGRFSGRQFSNSRSEMNVSTLELGDSALYLCASRGAYEQYFGPGTRLTVT.

The V call is TRBV10-1, the J call TRBJ1-1, with 9 bases aligning to TRBD1. The CDR3 is 16 amino acids. CDR1 is WNHNN, CDR2 SYGVQD, per germline (reference sequence). V was clipped by 6 bases and J by 1 base; unmatched bases: 9. The CDR3 DNA follows: TGCGCCAGCAGCGCGGCCACAGGGGGCTCGAACACTGAAGCTTTCTTT. It specifies CASSAATGGSNTEAFF.

The chain links TRBV28 to TRBJ2-7; TRBD1 aligns across 10 bases. Germline V gene lookup returns CDR1 MDHEN and CDR2 SYDVKM. The CDR3 extends over 14 amino acids. With V trimmed by 7 bases and J by 3 bases, 6 bases remained unmatched. In DNA form, the CDR3 reads TGTGCCAGCACCGACGGACAGGGGGGCTACGAGCAGTACGTC. Translating it yields CASTDGQGGYEQYV.

This clone was picked up a small number of times. The chain recombines TRBV5-4 with TRBJ1-6, with TRBD1 as a possible D gene (5 bases). The CDR3 is made up of 14 amino acids. V was cut by 1 base and J by 9 bases, with 11 bases left in between. Germline CDR1 is SGHNT and CDR2 is YYREEE (reference sequence). Here the CDR3 DNA reads TGTGCCAGCAGCTTGATGTTTCAGGGTTCACCCCTCCACTTT. It translates to CASSLMFQGSPLHF.

With regard to this clone: This sample includes further DNA sequences coding for the same CDR3. The chain carries TRBV5-1 and TRBJ1-3, with TRBD1 matching over 7 bases. This CDR3 contains 15 residues. Per the germline V gene, CDR1 is SGHRS and CDR2 is YFSETQ. V dropped 0 bases and J dropped 2; count of bases not matched to a gene: 2. This chain's CDR3 is CASSLGQGTGNTIYF. The CDR3 DNA reads TGCGCCAGCAGCTTGGGACAGGGAACTGGAAACACCATATATTTT.

This clone was found once. V and J are TRBV3-1 (or the pseudogene TRBV3-2) and TRBJ1-1; TRBD1 agrees at 7 bases. CDR3 length equals 14 residues. The V and J ends lost 7 bases and 0 bases, in that order; junction bases with no gene match: 5. The germline CDR1 and CDR2 sequences are LGHDT and YNNKEL (reference sequence). The CDR3 DNA follows: TGTGCCAGCATGGAGACAGGGTTGAACACTGAAGCTTTCTTT. This sequence encodes CASMETGLNTEAFF.

The chain links TRBV4-2 to TRBJ2-6; D ambiguous. The V and J ends lost 1 base and 4 bases respectively, with 5 bases between them. CDR1 is LGHNA, CDR2 YNFKEQ, per germline. CDR3 size: 14 residues. This CDR3 reads CASSQGGGANVLTF. CDR3 in DNA: TGTGCCAGCAGCCAAGGAGGAGGGGCCAACGTCCTGACTTTC.

The rearrangement uses TRBV18 and TRBJ2-5; D is possibly TRBD1 (6 bases). The CDR3 is 14 amino acids. V was cut by 2 bases and J by 4 bases, with 11 bases left in between. Germline V gene data show CDR1 as KGHSH and CDR2 as LQKENI. The CDR3 here is CASSPWGRGETQYF. CDR3 nucleotides: TGTGCCAGCTCACCATGGGGGCGAGGAGAGACCCAGTACTTC.

This clone came up a few times. V gene TRBV7-9 combines with J gene TRBJ1-6; TRBD1 matches at 7 bases. This CDR3 is built from 17 residues. Per germline, CDR1 SEHNR and CDR2 FQNEAQ (reference sequence). With 5 bases clipped from V and 7 bases from J, the junction kept 14 bases outside the gene matches. CDR3 sequence (DNA): TGTGCCAGCAGCCTGCGACAGGGCCCCTCAGGAAATTCACCCCTCCACTTT. Amino acid sequence: CASSLRQGPSGNSPLHF.

The chain joins TRBV19 to TRBJ1-4; D unclear. The germline CDR1 and CDR2 sequences are LNHDA and SQIVND (reference sequence). This CDR3 comprises 15 residues. The V and J ends lost 2 bases and 7 bases respectively, with 14 bases between them. CDR3: CASSILAGFGEKLFF. CDR3 coding DNA: TGTGCCAGTAGTATATTAGCGGGGTTTGGTGAAAAACTGTTTTTT.

A single count supports this clone. The chain employs TRBV10-3 and TRBJ1-2, with D possibly being TRBD1 (6 bases). CDR1 ENHRY and CDR2 SYGVKD come from the germline V gene. The CDR3 is made up of 14 amino acids. The germline V and J ends were trimmed by 2 bases and 8 bases, with 15 bases remaining between them. DNA for the CDR3: TGTGCCATCAGTGAGACAATAGGGGGAGGGGGCTACACCTTC. As protein: CAISETIGGGGYTF.

This sequence joins TRBV29-1 and TRBJ2-1, with 11 bases that match TRBD2. The CDR3 has 14 amino acids. Germline values: CDR1 SQVTM, CDR2 ANQGSEA. Trimming took 3 bases from V and 9 from J; bases not matched to a gene: 7. In nucleotides, the CDR3 is TGCAGCGTTGACCGGCTAGCGGGGGGCGTTGAGCAGTTCTTC. Protein: CSVDRLAGGVEQFF.

This clone was recorded a few times. The chain couples TRBV3-1 (or the pseudogene TRBV3-2) to TRBJ1-3; D is undetermined. The CDR3 sequence is 14 residues long. CDR1 is LGHDT, CDR2 YNNKEL, per germline (reference sequence). Trimming pared 1 base from V and 4 bases from J, leaving 8 bases between. CDR3 in amino acids: CASSQVTRGNTIYF. The CDR3 region has the DNA TGTGCCAGCAGCCAAGTAACTAGGGGAAACACCATATATTTT.

The rearrangement uses TRBV11-2 and TRBJ2-2; 8 positions agree with TRBD2. From germline, CDR1 is SGHAT and CDR2 FQNNGV. The junction had 8 bases not matched to a gene; V was cut back by 8 bases and J by 6 bases. There are 14 residues in the CDR3. The CDR3 loop is CASSTGGHSGELFF. For the CDR3, the DNA is TGTGCCAGCTCTACGGGGGGGCACTCCGGGGAGCTGTTTTTT.